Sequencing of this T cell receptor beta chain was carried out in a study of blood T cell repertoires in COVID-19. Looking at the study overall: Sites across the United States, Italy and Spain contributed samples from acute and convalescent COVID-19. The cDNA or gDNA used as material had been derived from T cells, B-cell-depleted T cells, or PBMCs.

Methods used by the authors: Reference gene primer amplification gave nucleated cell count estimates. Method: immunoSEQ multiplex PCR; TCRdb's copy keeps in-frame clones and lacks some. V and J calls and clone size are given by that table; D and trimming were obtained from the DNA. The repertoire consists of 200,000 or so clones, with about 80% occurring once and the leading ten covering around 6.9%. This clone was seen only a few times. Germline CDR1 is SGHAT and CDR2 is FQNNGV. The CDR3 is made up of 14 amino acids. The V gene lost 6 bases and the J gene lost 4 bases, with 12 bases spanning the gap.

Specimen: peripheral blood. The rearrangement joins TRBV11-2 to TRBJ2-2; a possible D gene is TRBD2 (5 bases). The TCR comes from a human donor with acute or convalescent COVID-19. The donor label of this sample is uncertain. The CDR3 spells CASSLEVSTGELFF. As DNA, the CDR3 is TGTGCCAGCAGTCTGGAGGTCAGCACCGGGGAGCTGTTTTTT.